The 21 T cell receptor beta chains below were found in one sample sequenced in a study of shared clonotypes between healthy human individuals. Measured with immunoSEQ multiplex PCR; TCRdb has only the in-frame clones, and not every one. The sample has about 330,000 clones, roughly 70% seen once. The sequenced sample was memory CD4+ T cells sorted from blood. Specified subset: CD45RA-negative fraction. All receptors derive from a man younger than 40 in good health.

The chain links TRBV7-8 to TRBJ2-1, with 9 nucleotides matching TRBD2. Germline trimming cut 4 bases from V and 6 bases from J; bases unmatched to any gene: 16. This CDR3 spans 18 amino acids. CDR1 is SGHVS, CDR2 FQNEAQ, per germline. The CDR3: CASSSKAWTSVTGNEQFF. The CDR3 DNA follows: TGTGCCAGCAGCTCTAAAGCTTGGACTAGCGTTACAGGCAATGAGCAGTTCTTC.

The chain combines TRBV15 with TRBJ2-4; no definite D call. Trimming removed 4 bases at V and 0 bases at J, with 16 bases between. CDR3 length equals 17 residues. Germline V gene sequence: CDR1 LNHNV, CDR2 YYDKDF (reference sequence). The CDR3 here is CATSKALTPLAKNIQYF. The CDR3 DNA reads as TGTGCCACCAGCAAAGCCCTAACGCCCCTAGCCAAAAACATTCAGTACTTC.

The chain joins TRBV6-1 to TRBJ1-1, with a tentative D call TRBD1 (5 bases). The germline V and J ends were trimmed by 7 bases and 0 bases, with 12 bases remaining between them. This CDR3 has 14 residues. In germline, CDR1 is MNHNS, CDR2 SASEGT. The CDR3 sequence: CASTNPTVNTEAFF. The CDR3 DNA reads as TGTGCCAGCACCAACCCGACAGTGAACACTGAAGCTTTCTTT.

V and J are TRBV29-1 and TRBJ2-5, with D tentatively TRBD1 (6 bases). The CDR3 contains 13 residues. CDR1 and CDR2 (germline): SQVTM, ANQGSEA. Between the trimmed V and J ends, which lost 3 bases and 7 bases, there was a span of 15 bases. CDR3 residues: CSVDPGTRGTQYF. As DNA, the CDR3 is TGCAGCGTTGATCCCGGGACAAGGGGGACCCAGTACTTC.

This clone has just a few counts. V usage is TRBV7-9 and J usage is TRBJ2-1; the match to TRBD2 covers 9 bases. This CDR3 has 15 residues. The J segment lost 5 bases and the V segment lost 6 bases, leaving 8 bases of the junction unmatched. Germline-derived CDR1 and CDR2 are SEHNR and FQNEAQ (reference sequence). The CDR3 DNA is TGTGCCAGCAGACGGGCGGGAGGGCCCCACAATGAGCAGTTCTTC. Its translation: CASRRAGGPHNEQFF.

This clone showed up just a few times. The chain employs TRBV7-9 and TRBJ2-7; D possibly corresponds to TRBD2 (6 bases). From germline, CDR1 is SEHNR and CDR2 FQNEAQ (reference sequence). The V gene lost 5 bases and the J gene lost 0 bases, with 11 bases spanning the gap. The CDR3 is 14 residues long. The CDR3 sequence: CASSPDGSSYEQYF. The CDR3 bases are TGTGCCAGCAGCCCGGACGGGAGCTCCTACGAGCAGTACTTC.

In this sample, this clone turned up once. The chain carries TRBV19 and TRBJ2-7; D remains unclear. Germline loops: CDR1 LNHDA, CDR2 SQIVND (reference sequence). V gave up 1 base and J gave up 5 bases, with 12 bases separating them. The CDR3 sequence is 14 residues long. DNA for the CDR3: TGTGCCAGTAGTATAGTTTACGGGTTTCACGAGCAGTACTTC. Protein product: CASSIVYGFHEQYF.

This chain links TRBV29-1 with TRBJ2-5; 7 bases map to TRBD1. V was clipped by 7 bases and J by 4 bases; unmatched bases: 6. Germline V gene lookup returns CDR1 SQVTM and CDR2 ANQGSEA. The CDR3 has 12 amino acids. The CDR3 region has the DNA TGCAGCGCCGAAACAGGGGTAGAGACCCAGTACTTC. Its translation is CSAETGVETQYF. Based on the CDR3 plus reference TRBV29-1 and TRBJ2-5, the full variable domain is SAVISQKPSRDICQRGTSLTIQCQVDSQVTMMFWYRQQPGQSLTLIATANQGSEATYESGFVIDKFPISRPNLTFSTLTVSNMSPEDSSIYLCSAETGVETQYFGPGTRLLVL.

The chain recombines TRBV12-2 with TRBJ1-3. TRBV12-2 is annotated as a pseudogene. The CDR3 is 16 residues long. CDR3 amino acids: CASRLVLGCLGNTIYF. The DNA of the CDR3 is TGTGCAAGTCGCTTAGTACTCGGTTGCCTCGGAAACACCATATATTTT.

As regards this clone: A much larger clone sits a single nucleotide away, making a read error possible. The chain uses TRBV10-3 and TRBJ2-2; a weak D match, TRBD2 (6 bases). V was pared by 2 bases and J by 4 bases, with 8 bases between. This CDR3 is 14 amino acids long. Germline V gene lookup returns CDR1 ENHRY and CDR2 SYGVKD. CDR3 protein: CAISEGGSTGELFF. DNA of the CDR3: TGTGCCATCAGTGAGGGGGGGAGCACCGGGGAGCTGTTTTTT.

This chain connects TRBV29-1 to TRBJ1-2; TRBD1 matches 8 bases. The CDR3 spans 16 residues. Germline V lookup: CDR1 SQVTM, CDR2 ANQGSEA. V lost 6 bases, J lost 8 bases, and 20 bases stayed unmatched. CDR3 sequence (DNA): TGCAGCGTGGACGTGGACAGGGCGGGCCCGTATGGAGGCTACACCTTC. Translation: CSVDVDRAGPYGGYTF.

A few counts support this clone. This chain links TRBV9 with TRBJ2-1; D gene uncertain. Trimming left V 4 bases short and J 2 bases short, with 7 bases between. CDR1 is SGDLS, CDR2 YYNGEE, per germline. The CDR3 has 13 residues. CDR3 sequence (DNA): TGTGCCAGCAGCTCAAGGACCTACAATGAGCAGTTCTTC. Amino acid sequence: CASSSRTYNEQFF. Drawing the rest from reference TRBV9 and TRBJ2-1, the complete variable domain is DSGVTQTPKHLITATGQRVTLRCSPRSGDLSVYWYQQSLDQGLQFLIQYYNGEERAKGNILERFSAQQFPDLHSELNLSSLELGDSALYFCASSSRTYNEQFFGPGTRLTVL.

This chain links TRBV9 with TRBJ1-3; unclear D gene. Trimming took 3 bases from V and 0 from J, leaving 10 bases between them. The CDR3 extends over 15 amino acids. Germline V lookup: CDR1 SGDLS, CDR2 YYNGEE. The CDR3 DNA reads TGTGCCAGCAGCGGGGGTCCGTACTCTGGAAACACCATATATTTT. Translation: CASSGGPYSGNTIYF.

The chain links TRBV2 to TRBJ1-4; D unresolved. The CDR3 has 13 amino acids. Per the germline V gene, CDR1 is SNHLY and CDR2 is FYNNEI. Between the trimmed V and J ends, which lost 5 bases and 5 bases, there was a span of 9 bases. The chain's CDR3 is CASSRSENEKLFF. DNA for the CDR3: TGTGCCAGCAGTCGTTCGGAGAATGAAAAACTGTTTTTT.

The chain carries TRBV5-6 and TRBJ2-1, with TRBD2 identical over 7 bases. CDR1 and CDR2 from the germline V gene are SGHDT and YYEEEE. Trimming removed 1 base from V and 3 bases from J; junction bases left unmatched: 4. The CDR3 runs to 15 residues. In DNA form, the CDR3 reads TGTGCCAGCAGCTTGTCGGCGGGAGTCTACAATGAGCAGTTCTTC. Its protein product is CASSLSAGVYNEQFF.

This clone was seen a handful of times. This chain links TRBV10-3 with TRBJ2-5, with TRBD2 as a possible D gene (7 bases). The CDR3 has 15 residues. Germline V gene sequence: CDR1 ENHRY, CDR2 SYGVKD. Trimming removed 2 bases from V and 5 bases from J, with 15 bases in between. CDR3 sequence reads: CAISERGREFETQYF. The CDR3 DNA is TGTGCCATCAGTGAGCGGGGGCGGGAGTTTGAGACCCAGTACTTC.

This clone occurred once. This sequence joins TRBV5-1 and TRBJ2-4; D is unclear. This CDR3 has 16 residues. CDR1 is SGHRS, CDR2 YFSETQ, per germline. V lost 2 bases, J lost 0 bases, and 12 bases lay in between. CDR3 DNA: TGCGCCAGCAGCTTACACATGAACCTAGCCAAAAACATTCAGTACTTC. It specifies CASSLHMNLAKNIQYF. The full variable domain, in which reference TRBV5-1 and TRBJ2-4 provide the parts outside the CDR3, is KAGVTQTPRYLIKTRGQQVTLSCSPISGHRSVSWYQQTPGQGLQFLFEYFSETQRNKGNFPGRFSGRQFSNSRSEMNVSTLELGDSALYLCASSLHMNLAKNIQYFGAGTRLSVL.

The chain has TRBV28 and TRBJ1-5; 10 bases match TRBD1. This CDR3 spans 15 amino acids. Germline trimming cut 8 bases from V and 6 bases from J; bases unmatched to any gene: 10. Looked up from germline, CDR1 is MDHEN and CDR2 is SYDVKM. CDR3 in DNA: TGTGCCAGCTTGCGGGACAGGGGTGGAGGTCAGCCCCAGCATTTT. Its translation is CASLRDRGGGQPQHF.

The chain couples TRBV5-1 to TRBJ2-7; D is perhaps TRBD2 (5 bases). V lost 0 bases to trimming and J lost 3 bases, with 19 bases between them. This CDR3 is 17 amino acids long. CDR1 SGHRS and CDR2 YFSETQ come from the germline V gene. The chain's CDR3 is CASSLEWTQKVGYEQYF. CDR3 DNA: TGCGCCAGCAGCTTGGAATGGACTCAGAAGGTCGGCTACGAGCAGTACTTC.

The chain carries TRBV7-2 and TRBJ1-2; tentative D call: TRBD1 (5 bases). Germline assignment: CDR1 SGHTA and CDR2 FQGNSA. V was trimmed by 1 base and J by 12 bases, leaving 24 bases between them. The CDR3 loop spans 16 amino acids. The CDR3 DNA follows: TGTGCCAGCAGCTTAGGCCGGACAAGCCCCCTGTTTGTCGACACCTTC. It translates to CASSLGRTSPLFVDTF.

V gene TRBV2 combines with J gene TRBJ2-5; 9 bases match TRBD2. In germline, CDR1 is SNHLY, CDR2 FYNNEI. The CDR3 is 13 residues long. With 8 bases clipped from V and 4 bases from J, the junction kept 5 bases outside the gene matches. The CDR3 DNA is TGTGCCAGCGGCGATAGCGGGAGAGAGACCCAGTACTTC. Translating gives CASGDSGRETQYF. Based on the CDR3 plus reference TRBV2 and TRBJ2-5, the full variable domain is EPEVTQTPSHQVTQMGQEVILRCVPISNHLYFYWYRQILGQKVEFLVSFYNNEISEKSEIFDDQFSVERPDGSNFTLKIRSTKLEDSAMYFCASGDSGRETQYFGPGTRLLVL.